The 32 T cell receptor beta chains reported below all come from one sample, sequenced in a study of T cell changes during pregnancy in multiple sclerosis. The assay was immunoSEQ multiplex PCR, and TCRdb's table has in-frame clones only and misses some. Among about 69,000 clones listed, 91% were seen once. Sequenced material: CD4+ T cells from peripheral blood mononuclear cells, taken in the third trimester of pregnancy. The receptors shown here come from a female donor in good health, enrolled as a control in a pregnancy study.

CDR3 nucleotides: TGTGCCAGCAGCTTAGCCGGGACAGACTCCTACGAGCAGTACTTC. Protein product: CASSLAGTDSYEQYF. The chain uses TRBV5-4 and TRBJ2-7, with 7 bases that match TRBD1. Germline CDR1 is SGHNT and CDR2 is YYREEE (reference sequence). The CDR3 spans 15 residues. Germline trimming cut 2 bases from V and 0 bases from J; bases unmatched to any gene: 5.

Note on this clone: At the DNA level, this CDR3 is encoded by other sequences in the same sample as well. This chain joins TRBV5-1 and TRBJ1-2, with 12 bases aligning to TRBD1. The trim removed 2 bases at V and 8 bases at J, leaving 7 bases unmatched. Germline V CDR1 and CDR2: SGHRS, YFSETQ. This CDR3 is 15 amino acids long. CDR3 loop: CASSLLGQGARGYTF. The CDR3 DNA sequence: TGCGCCAGCAGCTTACTGGGACAGGGGGCTCGGGGCTACACCTTC.

The chain uses TRBV2 and TRBJ2-6; 7 bases line up with TRBD1. The CDR3 is made up of 15 amino acids. The V gene's germline CDR1 is SNHLY and CDR2 FYNNEI. Trimming cost V 5 bases and J 2 bases; bases outside gene matches: 3. The CDR3 sequence is CASSPGQPGANVLTF. CDR3 nucleotide sequence: TGTGCCAGCAGTCCGGGACAGCCTGGGGCCAACGTCCTGACTTTC.

The rearrangement links TRBV30 to TRBJ1-6; D remains ambiguous. Trimming took off 5 bases at V and 0 bases at J, with 11 bases between the two ends. Germline V gives CDR1 GTSNPN, CDR2 SVGIG (reference sequence). The CDR3 covers 15 residues. The CDR3 DNA reads TGTGCCTGGGACTCTTTAAGCTCCTATAATTCACCCCTCCACTTT. Its translation is CAWDSLSSYNSPLHF. Using reference TRBV30 and TRBJ1-6 for the parts outside the CDR3, the full variable domain is SQTIHQWPATLVQPVGSPLSLECTVEGTSNPNLYWYRQAAGRGLQLLFYSVGIGQISSEVPQNLSASRPQDRQFILSSKKLLLSDSGFYLCAWDSLSSYNSPLHFGNGTRLTVT.

J is TRBJ1-2 and V is TRBV29-1, with TRBD1 identical over 7 bases. The CDR3 length is 13 residues. The germline V gene encodes CDR1 SQVTM and CDR2 ANQGSEA. J was trimmed by 8 bases and V by 7 bases; bases with no gene match: 13. Written as DNA, the CDR3 is TGCAGCGGCGACAGGGACAGCCGATCAGGCTACACCTTC. Its translation is CSGDRDSRSGYTF.

The J gene is TRBJ2-1, the V gene TRBV6-7, with 8 positions matching TRBD2. TRBV6-7 is an open reading frame, and its role is uncertain. This CDR3 has 18 amino acids. After removal of 0 bases from V and 0 bases from J, the junction contained 7 bases not matched to a gene. CDR3 sequence: CASSYSKAGGASYNEQFF. The CDR3 region has the DNA TGTGCCAGCAGTTACTCGAAGGCCGGGGGGGCCTCCTACAATGAGCAGTTCTTC.

V usage is TRBV2 and J usage is TRBJ1-2, with D perhaps TRBD1 (5 bases). The CDR3 spans 13 residues. V was pared by 6 bases and J by 4 bases, with 12 bases between. The V gene's germline CDR1 is SNHLY and CDR2 FYNNEI. The chain's CDR3 is CASRTDGGYGYTF. CDR3 sequence (DNA): TGTGCCAGCAGGACCGACGGGGGCTATGGCTACACCTTC.

The rearrangement joins TRBV19 to TRBJ2-6, with a tentative D call TRBD2 (6 bases). Trimming pared 1 base from V and 2 bases from J, leaving 9 bases between. Looked up from germline, CDR1 is LNHDA and CDR2 is SQIVND (reference sequence). The CDR3 extends over 16 amino acids. The CDR3: CASSIGGGTGANVLTF. In DNA form, the CDR3 reads TGTGCCAGTAGTATAGGAGGCGGGACTGGGGCCAACGTCCTGACTTTC.

The chain uses TRBV7-2 and TRBJ1-2; D unclear. CDR1 SGHTA and CDR2 FQGNSA come from the germline V gene. The CDR3 consists of 14 residues. V was shortened by 0 bases and J by 4 bases, with 9 bases between the two germline ends. This CDR3 reads CASSLARPSYGYTF. CDR3 coding DNA: TGTGCCAGCAGCTTAGCGCGCCCGAGCTATGGCTACACCTTC.

Only a few counts were recorded for this clone. The CDR3 sequence: CASSQEGTGSRNQPQHF. The CDR3 region has the DNA TGCGCCAGCAGCCAAGAAGGGACAGGGTCTCGCAATCAGCCCCAGCATTTT. The chain couples TRBV4-1 to TRBJ1-5; the match to TRBD1 covers 9 bases. This CDR3 has 17 residues. Germline values: CDR1 MGHRA, CDR2 YSYEKL. After removal of 0 bases from V and 2 bases from J, the junction contained 5 bases not matched to a gene.

The J gene is TRBJ1-5, the V gene TRBV7-9; the D is unclear. CDR3 length equals 13 residues. Germline-derived CDR1 and CDR2 are SEHNR and FQNEAQ (reference sequence). V was cut by 0 bases and J by 4 bases, with 4 bases left in between. The CDR3 is CASSLARNQPQHF. Written as DNA, the CDR3 is TGTGCCAGCAGCTTAGCTCGTAATCAGCCCCAGCATTTT.

This chain joins TRBV9 and TRBJ2-7; tentative D call: TRBD2 (5 bases). The CDR3 is made up of 13 amino acids. Per the germline V gene, CDR1 is SGDLS and CDR2 is YYNGEE. Trimming removed 1 base from V and 6 bases from J, with 11 bases in between. The CDR3 protein is CASSVSGFGEQYF. For the CDR3, the DNA is TGTGCCAGCAGCGTATCGGGGTTCGGCGAGCAGTACTTC.

CDR3 in amino acids: CAISDRGKNTEAFF. The CDR3 DNA sequence: TGTGCCATCAGCGACAGGGGGAAAAACACTGAAGCTTTCTTT. This chain links TRBV10-3 with TRBJ1-1; 9 nucleotides match TRBD1. The CDR3 has 14 amino acids. V was clipped by 6 bases and J by 2 bases; unmatched bases: 4. The germline V gene has CDR1 ENHRY and CDR2 SYGVKD.

V and J are TRBV7-6 and TRBJ1-5; possibly TRBD1 for D (5 bases). CDR3 size: 13 residues. Germline assignment: CDR1 SGHVS and CDR2 FNYEAQ. The germline V and J ends were trimmed by 4 bases and 5 bases, with 9 bases remaining between them. In DNA form, the CDR3 reads TGTGCCAGCAGCTCACAGGAAGATCAGCCCCAGCATTTT. It specifies CASSSQEDQPQHF.

The genes are TRBV11-2 and TRBJ1-1, with D maybe TRBD1 (6 bases). Germline V gene data show CDR1 as SGHAT and CDR2 as FQNNGV. The CDR3 consists of 15 residues. The V end lost 2 bases, the J end lost 4 bases, and 14 bases lay between the germline ends. This CDR3 reads CASSLYQGYGTEAFF. In DNA, the CDR3 is TGTGCCAGCAGCTTATACCAGGGGTATGGCACTGAAGCTTTCTTT.

The V and J genes are TRBV14 and TRBJ2-1, with D perhaps matching TRBD2 (6 bases). The CDR3 sequence is 15 residues long. The germline gives CDR1 SGHDN, CDR2 FVKESK. V was pared by 0 bases and J by 8 bases, with 14 bases between. The CDR3 region is CASSQEWSSVHEQFF. As DNA, the CDR3 is TGTGCCAGCAGCCAAGAGTGGTCTAGCGTTCATGAGCAGTTCTTC.

V gene TRBV5-4 combines with J gene TRBJ2-5; 14 bases fit TRBD2. The CDR3 consists of 16 residues. V gave up 4 bases and J gave up 5 bases; unmatched junction bases: 7. From germline, CDR1 is SGHNT and CDR2 YYREEE (reference sequence). CDR3: CASSLRTSGGSETQYF. CDR3 nucleotides: TGTGCCAGCAGCCTTCGGACTAGCGGGGGGTCGGAGACCCAGTACTTC.

Worth noting for this clone: The junction and the germline gene differ at one end; a read error may be behind it. The gene calls are TRBV7-2 and TRBJ1-6; the D gene is possibly TRBD1 (5 bases). The CDR3 has 14 residues. Per germline, CDR1 SGHTA and CDR2 FQGNSA. CDR3 in amino acids: CASSLKGLNSPLHF. CDR3 nucleotides: TGTGCCAGCAGCTTGAAGGGACTCAATTCGCCCCTCCACTTT. Using reference TRBV7-2 and TRBJ1-6 for the parts outside the CDR3, the full variable domain is GAGVSQSPSNKVTEKGKDVELRCDPISGHTALYWYRQSLGQGLEFLIYFQGNSAPDKSGLPSDRFSAERTGGSVSTLTIQRTQQEDSAVYLCASSLKGLNSPLHFGNGTRLTVT.

The chain has TRBV7-9 and TRBJ1-1; no firm D call. The V and J ends lost 3 bases and 1 base respectively, with 12 bases between them. In germline, CDR1 is SEHNR, CDR2 FQNEAQ (reference sequence). This CDR3 spans 15 amino acids. The CDR3 region is CASSFYAARNTEAFF. The CDR3 nucleotides read TGTGCCAGCAGCTTCTATGCAGCGAGGAACACTGAAGCTTTCTTT.

This rearrangement joins TRBV6-1 to TRBJ1-2; 9 bases agree with TRBD1. CDR3 length: 15 residues. CDR1 and CDR2 from the germline V gene are MNHNS and SASEGT. The junction had 10 bases not matched to a gene; V was cut back by 8 bases and J by 3 bases. CDR3 coding DNA: TGTGCCAGCTACGACGGACAGGGGAGGGACTATGGCTACACCTTC. The encoded protein is CASYDGQGRDYGYTF.

In regard to this clone: Other DNA sequences of this sample code for an identical CDR3. The chain uses TRBV7-9 and TRBJ1-2; no clear D gene. From germline, CDR1 is SEHNR and CDR2 FQNEAQ (reference sequence). The CDR3 is made up of 13 amino acids. V lost 6 bases and J lost 8, with 16 bases in between. CDR3 protein: CASSLTGDRGYTF. CDR3 sequence (DNA): TGTGCCAGCAGTTTGACGGGAGATAGGGGCTACACCTTC.

The chain joins TRBV9 to TRBJ2-5, with a possible D match to TRBD2 (6 bases). V lost 6 bases to trimming and J lost 1 base, with 13 bases between them. CDR3 size: 14 residues. Germline CDR1 reads SGDLS; CDR2 reads YYNGEE. The CDR3 loop is CASTKGLIQETQYF. In DNA, the CDR3 is TGTGCCAGCACGAAAGGACTAATCCAAGAGACCCAGTACTTC.

V gene TRBV30 combines with J gene TRBJ2-6; D ambiguous. The CDR3 length is 15 residues. Trimming removed 0 bases at V and 1 base at J, with 7 bases between. Germline values: CDR1 GTSNPN, CDR2 SVGIG (reference sequence). The CDR3 here is CAWSVVASGANVLTF. DNA for the CDR3: TGTGCCTGGAGTGTAGTGGCTTCTGGGGCCAACGTCCTGACTTTC.

The chain employs TRBV2 and TRBJ1-1; TRBD1 is a possible D gene (6 bases). V lost 6 bases and J 4 bases, leaving 12 bases between the germline ends. This CDR3 is built from 13 residues. Germline values: CDR1 SNHLY, CDR2 FYNNEI. CDR3 in amino acids: CASREIRGTEAFF. CDR3 bases: TGTGCCAGCAGGGAAATCAGGGGCACTGAAGCTTTCTTT.

The sample holds a few counts of this clone. V gene TRBV7-2 combines with J gene TRBJ2-5; 11 bases map to TRBD2. CDR3 length equals 16 residues. Germline CDR1 SGHTA, CDR2 FQGNSA. Losses at the gene ends were 2 bases for V and 4 bases for J; bases not matched to a gene: 6. CDR3 residues: CASSLFSGGAAETQYF. The CDR3 DNA sequence: TGTGCCAGCAGCTTATTTAGCGGGGGGGCCGCAGAGACCCAGTACTTC. The full variable domain, rest sourced from reference TRBV7-2 and TRBJ2-5, is GAGVSQSPSNKVTEKGKDVELRCDPISGHTALYWYRQSLGQGLEFLIYFQGNSAPDKSGLPSDRFSAERTGGSVSTLTIQRTQQEDSAVYLCASSLFSGGAAETQYFGPGTRLLVL.

The CDR3 nucleotides read TGTGCCAGTAGTCCAGCCACAGCTAACTATGGCTACACCTTC. This gives the protein CASSPATANYGYTF. The chain joins TRBV19 to TRBJ1-2, with unresolved D. CDR3 length: 14 residues. V lost 5 bases to trimming and J lost 0 bases, with 10 bases between them. Germline assignment: CDR1 LNHDA and CDR2 SQIVND (reference sequence).

V usage is TRBV11-3 and J usage is TRBJ2-3; the match to TRBD1 covers 8 bases. Per the germline V gene, CDR1 is SGHNT and CDR2 is YENEEA. V was clipped by 5 bases and J by 6 bases; unmatched bases: 10. CDR3 length: 15 amino acids. The CDR3 bases are TGTGCCAGCAGCAACCTGGGACAGGTTATGGATACGCAGTATTTT. It translates to CASSNLGQVMDTQYF.

J is TRBJ1-6 and V is TRBV10-3, with 7 positions matching TRBD1. The germline V gene encodes CDR1 ENHRY and CDR2 SYGVKD. The CDR3 totals 16 residues. V shed 6 bases, J shed 8 bases, and the junction held 13 bases outside the gene matches. The CDR3 nucleotides read TGTGCCATCAGCGTCCGACAGGGCGGAATCGATTCACCCCTCCACTTT. Protein product: CAISVRQGGIDSPLHF.

This clone was observed once. This chain connects TRBV7-2 to TRBJ2-5, with 8 bases fitting TRBD2. The germline gives CDR1 SGHTA, CDR2 FQGNSA. This CDR3 is 16 amino acids long. With 1 base clipped from V and 5 bases from J, the junction kept 9 bases outside the gene matches. CDR3 in amino acids: CASSLGGSGVRETQYF. Written as DNA, the CDR3 is TGTGCCAGCAGCTTAGGCGGTAGCGGGGTCCGGGAGACCCAGTACTTC. Filled out from reference TRBV7-2 and TRBJ2-5, the complete variable domain reads GAGVSQSPSNKVTEKGKDVELRCDPISGHTALYWYRQSLGQGLEFLIYFQGNSAPDKSGLPSDRFSAERTGGSVSTLTIQRTQQEDSAVYLCASSLGGSGVRETQYFGPGTRLLVL.

This clone appeared once. The chain carries TRBV5-4 and TRBJ2-3; D remains ambiguous. Germline CDR1 is SGHNT and CDR2 is YYREEE (reference sequence). The CDR3 is made up of 14 amino acids. Trimming shortened V by 0 bases and J by 7 bases, and 12 bases separated the two germline ends. The CDR3 here is CASSLEQIQNTQYF. The CDR3 DNA reads as TGTGCCAGCAGCTTGGAGCAGATACAGAATACGCAGTATTTT.

As to this clone: One end of the junction varies from germline; a read error may be responsible. CDR3 nucleotide sequence: TGTGCCAGTAGTCCCTCCGGGACTAGCGGGGTCCGGGATTTT. Protein sequence: CASSPSGTSGVRDF. The rearrangement uses TRBV19 and TRBJ2-3; TRBD2 aligns across 13 bases. The CDR3 contains 14 residues. Germline CDR1 and CDR2: LNHDA and SQIVND (reference sequence). Full variable domain (missing parts from reference TRBV19 and TRBJ2-3): DGGITQSPKYLFRKEGQNVTLSCEQNLNHDAMYWYRQDPGQGLRLIYYSQIVNDFQKGDIAEGYSVSREKKESFPLTVTSAQKNPTAFYLCASSPSGTSGVRDFGPGTRLTVL.

The rearrangement joins TRBV10-2 to TRBJ1-2; weak D call: TRBD1 (5 bases). Germline V CDR1 and CDR2: WSHSY, SAAADI. Between the trimmed V and J ends, which lost 0 bases and 8 bases, there was a span of 13 bases. This CDR3 comprises 14 residues. The CDR3 DNA is TGCGCCAGCAGTGAGTCGAGGCAGGGTCTGGGCTACACCTTC. Translation gives CASSESRQGLGYTF.